This section outlines one TCR beta chain sequence together with its context. Cells stained for CD3, CD4, CD8, CD45RA and CD27 were sorted into four subsets. These data originate in a study of naive and memory T cell subsets. The beta constant-region primer was an equimolar mix of two oligonucleotides covering TRBC1 and TRBC2. TCRdb re-derived calls from the UMI-ligation and nested PCR reads in MiXCR, one entry per CDR3 protein. The profile covers tens of thousands of distinct CDR3 sequences, with 10% to 15% appearing a single time and 22% taken by the ten largest. This CDR3 region has 13 residues. The trim removed 6 bases at V and 3 bases at J, leaving 4 bases unmatched. Germline V gives CDR1 SQVTM, CDR2 ANQGSEA.

The origin of this receptor is a human donor in good health. The chain carries TRBV29-1 and TRBJ1-2; 10 bases align to TRBD1. Material for sequencing was effector memory CD4+ T cells from blood. Sample subset: effector memory, CD45RA- CD27-. DNA for the CDR3: TGCAGCGTGGCGACAGGGGGCGACTATGGCTACACCTTC. As protein: CSVATGGDYGYTF.